This T cell receptor (beta chain) was profiled in a study of T cells in Graves' hyperthyroidism and ophthalmopathy. The germline V gene has CDR1 MNHEY and CDR2 SMNVEV (reference sequence). V lost 5 bases and J 5 bases, leaving 15 bases between the germline ends. The CDR3 is 14 amino acids. TCR beta CDR3 region amplification was performed from RNA transcripts. Primed by the HTBI set, a first-round RT-PCR was run on the TCR CDR3. MiXCR was run by TCRdb on the multiplex PCR reads, yielding one entry per CDR3 protein. The table lists about 740,000 distinct CDR3 sequences, 12% to 15% of them singletons. This clonotype was found a few times.

This clonotype was sampled from a young woman with Graves' hyperthyroidism. The sequencing sample was made of blood. The V and J genes are TRBV27 and TRBJ2-5; no reliable D call. The CDR3 DNA sequence: TGTGCCAGCAGTCCCTCGAGGCCGGTGGAGACCCAGTACTTC. Translated: CASSPSRPVETQYF.